These 16 T cell receptor beta chains originate from one sample sequenced in a study of patients and donors after allogeneic stem cell transplantation. One entry per CDR3 protein, called by TCRdb with MiXCR from the RT-PCR reads. This table holds approximately 200,000 distinct CDR3 sequences, roughly two fifths found once. The sample was blood, either unsorted or a sorted T cell fraction (not recorded which). All receptors derive from a human donor who was either an allogeneic HSCT recipient or a stem cell or donor lymphocyte infusion donor (not recorded which). It is not recorded whose cells these are; they may come from a transplant donor.

The gene calls are TRBV5-1 and TRBJ2-7; 9 bases are a match to TRBD1. Trimming cost V 3 bases and J 3 bases; bases outside gene matches: 7. CDR3 length: 15 residues. Germline CDR1 SGHRS, CDR2 YFSETQ. The CDR3 here is CASSSPGTGHYEQYF. Written as DNA, the CDR3 is TGCGCCAGCAGCTCCCCCGGGACAGGGCACTACGAGCAGTACTTC.

This rearrangement joins TRBV29-1 to TRBJ1-1; D remains unclear. Between the trimmed V and J ends, which lost 2 bases and 5 bases, there was a span of 9 bases. The CDR3 consists of 12 residues. The germline V gene encodes CDR1 SQVTM and CDR2 ANQGSEA. In nucleotides, the CDR3 is TGCAGCGTTGAACAACAGAGAACTGAAGCTTTCTTT. Translation gives CSVEQQRTEAFF.

This chain links TRBV13 with TRBJ2-1; 10 bases agree with TRBD2. The germline CDR1 and CDR2 sequences are PRHDT and FYEKMQ (reference sequence). Trimming removed 2 bases from V and 2 bases from J; junction bases left unmatched: 3. The length of the CDR3 is 16 residues. The CDR3 region has the DNA TGTGCCAGCAGCTTAAAACTAGCGGGGACCTACAATGAGCAGTTCTTC. It yields the protein CASSLKLAGTYNEQFF.

This chain joins TRBV28 and TRBJ1-3; weak D call: TRBD1 (5 bases). The V end lost 7 bases, the J end lost 4 bases, and 17 bases lay between the germline ends. The length of the CDR3 is 15 residues. The germline gives CDR1 MDHEN, CDR2 SYDVKM. The chain's CDR3 is CASTPLDISGNTIYF. DNA of the CDR3: TGTGCCAGCACTCCCCTGGACATTTCAGGAAACACCATATATTTT. Using reference TRBV28 and TRBJ1-3 for the parts outside the CDR3, the full variable domain is DVKVTQSSRYLVKRTGEKVFLECVQDMDHENMFWYRQDPGLGLRLIYFSYDVKMKEKGDIPEGYSVSREKKERFSLILESASTNQTSMYLCASTPLDISGNTIYFGEGSWLTVV.

This clonotype was detected only a few times. This chain uses TRBV30 with TRBJ1-1; D unclear. The germline V and J ends were trimmed by 0 bases and 5 bases, with 10 bases remaining between them. CDR3 length: 13 residues. CDR1 GTSNPN and CDR2 SVGIG come from the germline V gene (reference sequence). The DNA for the CDR3 is TGTGCCTGGAGTGTAGGTATCTCTACTGAAGCTTTCTTT. Its protein is CAWSVGISTEAFF.

This chain links TRBV5-1 with TRBJ2-1; 9 nucleotides align to TRBD1. V trimming: 2 bases; J trimming: 5 bases; junction bases outside the gene matches: 14. The CDR3 length is 18 residues. Germline lookup yields CDR1 SGHRS and CDR2 YFSETQ. The DNA for the CDR3 is TGCGCCAGCAGCTTCCTTTGGACAGGGGCCACCGACCACAATGAGCAGTTCTTC. Translated: CASSFLWTGATDHNEQFF.

The V and J genes are TRBV7-2 and TRBJ1-4; D is unresolved. V lost 5 bases to trimming and J lost 1 base, with 17 bases between them. CDR1 and CDR2 from the germline V gene are SGHTA and FQGNSA. The CDR3 runs 17 residues. The CDR3 region is CASSQYPSAGTNEKLFF. CDR3 in DNA: TGTGCCAGCAGCCAATACCCCTCGGCCGGAACTAATGAAAAACTGTTTTTT.

This clonotype showed up just a few times. V and J are TRBV2 and TRBJ2-5; D not certain. V lost 6 bases, J lost 1 base, and 9 bases lay in between. CDR1 and CDR2 from the germline V gene are SNHLY and FYNNEI. This CDR3 spans 13 amino acids. The CDR3 spells CASRFSTQETQYF. The CDR3, as DNA: TGTGCCAGCAGATTCTCTACCCAAGAGACCCAGTACTTC.

The rearrangement uses TRBV27 and TRBJ2-5; no clear D. The CDR3 sequence is 13 residues long. Germline-derived CDR1 and CDR2 are MNHEY and SMNVEV (reference sequence). V lost 3 bases and J lost 3, with 8 bases in between. For the CDR3, the DNA is TGTGCCAGCAGTTTTTTGGGGAAAGAGACCCAGTACTTC. Encoded protein: CASSFLGKETQYF.

The genes are TRBV10-3 and TRBJ2-7; the D is unclear. Between the trimmed V and J ends, which lost 2 bases and 3 bases, there was a span of 8 bases. CDR1 ENHRY and CDR2 SYGVKD come from the germline V gene. The CDR3 length is 13 residues. CDR3 residues: CAISEDPLYEQYF. CDR3 sequence (DNA): TGTGCCATCAGTGAGGACCCCCTCTACGAGCAGTACTTC.

At least ten counts were recorded for this clonotype. This rearrangement joins TRBV20-1 to TRBJ1-5; D may be TRBD1 (6 bases). From germline, CDR1 is DFQATT and CDR2 SNEGSKA (reference sequence). This CDR3 has 14 amino acids. Trimming removed 4 bases at V and 0 bases at J, with 10 bases between. The CDR3 loop is CSAKRTDSNQPQHF. CDR3 in DNA: TGCAGTGCTAAGAGGACAGATAGCAATCAGCCCCAGCATTTT.

A remark on this clonotype: Possible read error: a much larger clone is one base away. This sequence joins TRBV5-1 and TRBJ2-7, with 7 positions matching TRBD1. The CDR3 has 16 residues. Looked up from germline, CDR1 is SGHRS and CDR2 is YFSETQ. CDR3 in amino acids: CAGSLQGLFQGYEQYF. Here the CDR3 DNA reads TGCGCCGGCAGCTTACAGGGGCTCTTTCAAGGGTACGAGCAGTACTTC.

This clonotype was found a few times. This rearrangement joins TRBV27 to TRBJ2-3; the match to TRBD2 covers 10 bases. V dropped 5 bases and J dropped 3; count of bases not matched to a gene: 5. The CDR3 loop spans 15 amino acids. Germline-derived CDR1 and CDR2 are MNHEY and SMNVEV (reference sequence). Written as DNA, the CDR3 is TGTGCCAGCAGTCCTCTAGCGGGAGTGACAGATACGCAGTATTTT. Translating gives CASSPLAGVTDTQYF.

This chain uses TRBV29-1 with TRBJ1-1; D remains ambiguous. The V end lost 1 base, the J end lost 3 bases, and 6 bases lay between the germline ends. Germline V lookup: CDR1 SQVTM, CDR2 ANQGSEA. This CDR3 is built from 12 residues. CDR3 DNA: TGCAGCGTTGAAGGGGAGTACACTGAAGCTTTCTTT. Translating it yields CSVEGEYTEAFF. Supplemented by reference TRBV29-1 and TRBJ1-1, the full variable domain reads SAVISQKPSRDICQRGTSLTIQCQVDSQVTMMFWYRQQPGQSLTLIATANQGSEATYESGFVIDKFPISRPNLTFSTLTVSNMSPEDSSIYLCSVEGEYTEAFFGQGTRLTVV.

This clonotype was observed a handful of times. The rearrangement links TRBV25-1 to TRBJ1-4; tentative D call: TRBD1 (5 bases). From germline, CDR1 is MGHDK and CDR2 SYGVNS. V was clipped by 4 bases and J by 3 bases, with 18 bases between them. The CDR3 is 17 amino acids. The CDR3 loop is CASSGRHVGTANEKLFF. The CDR3 DNA reads as TGTGCCAGCAGTGGCCGACATGTTGGGACTGCTAATGAAAAACTGTTTTTT.

V and J are TRBV5-6 and TRBJ1-6, with 8 bases identical to TRBD1. Germline-derived CDR1 and CDR2 are SGHDT and YYEEEE. The CDR3 is 16 residues long. V shed 5 bases, J shed 8 bases, and the junction held 12 bases outside the gene matches. This CDR3 is CASSPRGLAVDSPLHF. CDR3 sequence (DNA): TGTGCCAGCAGTCCCAGGGGGCTGGCGGTGGATTCACCCCTCCACTTT.